A single sample is the source of the 28 T cell receptor beta chains below, sequenced in a study of T cell clones after liver transplantation. Data came from immunoSEQ multiplex PCR; TCRdb stores just in-frame clones and leaves some out. The sample records 53,000 or so clones, 84% being singletons. The source material was CD4+ T cells from blood, sampled before liver transplant. These receptors originate from a human donor who received a liver transplant.

The V and J genes are TRBV18 and TRBJ2-1, with D tentatively TRBD2 (7 bases). Looked up from germline, CDR1 is KGHSH and CDR2 is LQKENI. This CDR3 spans 14 amino acids. V lost 6 bases and J lost 6, with 15 bases in between. The CDR3, as DNA: TGTGCCAGCTCCTCGGGGGGCCCATCCAATGAGCAGTTCTTC. Its translation: CASSSGGPSNEQFF.

The chain has TRBV6-6 and TRBJ2-1; maybe TRBD2 (6 bases). Deletions cut 7 bases from V and 9 bases from J, with 13 bases between. This CDR3 has 12 amino acids. The V gene's germline CDR1 is MNHNY and CDR2 SVGAGI (reference sequence). The CDR3 here is CASIGGIVEQFF. The CDR3 nucleotides read TGTGCCAGCATCGGCGGGATCGTTGAGCAGTTCTTC.

The chain couples TRBV5-6 to TRBJ2-7; D gene uncertain. Germline lookup yields CDR1 SGHDT and CDR2 YYEEEE. The CDR3 spans 12 residues. The V gene lost 3 bases and the J gene lost 0 bases, with 4 bases spanning the gap. DNA of the CDR3: TGTGCCAGCAGCTGGAGCTCCTACGAGCAGTACTTC. Translating it yields CASSWSSYEQYF.

This rearrangement joins TRBV5-4 to TRBJ2-1, with 8 bases that match TRBD1. Germline CDR1 SGHNT, CDR2 YYREEE (reference sequence). The trim removed 2 bases at V and 4 bases at J, leaving 8 bases unmatched. The CDR3 loop spans 16 amino acids. CDR3 sequence (DNA): TGTGCCAGCAGCTTACCACCGAGACAGGGGTACAATGAGCAGTTCTTC. Protein product: CASSLPPRQGYNEQFF.

The rearrangement links TRBV5-6 to TRBJ2-5; D is undetermined. Per the germline V gene, CDR1 is SGHDT and CDR2 is YYEEEE. The CDR3 is 14 amino acids. The ends were cut back, 2 bases at V and 5 bases at J, with 13 bases in the middle. In nucleotides, the CDR3 is TGTGCCAGCAGCTTAATAAGGAGTCCTGAGACCCAGTACTTC. Translating gives CASSLIRSPETQYF.

The chain links TRBV29-1 to TRBJ2-3; possible D gene TRBD2, 6 bases. The V and J ends lost 7 bases and 3 bases respectively, with 14 bases between them. Per the germline V gene, CDR1 is SQVTM and CDR2 is ANQGSEA. The length of the CDR3 is 13 residues. The CDR3 DNA follows: TGCAGCGCCCGGAGGGAGGCAACAGATACGCAGTATTTT. Protein sequence: CSARREATDTQYF.

The chain recombines TRBV28 with TRBJ1-5, with a weak D call TRBD1 (5 bases). The V end lost 2 bases, the J end lost 3 bases, and 8 bases lay between the germline ends. Germline CDR1 is MDHEN and CDR2 is SYDVKM. This CDR3 is built from 14 residues. The CDR3: CASSLPRDNQPQHF. The CDR3 coding sequence is TGTGCCAGCAGTTTACCCAGGGACAATCAGCCCCAGCATTTT.

There are a few counts of this clone. V and J are TRBV6-1 and TRBJ1-5; no definite D call. Germline V gene sequence: CDR1 MNHNS, CDR2 SASEGT. V lost 1 base and J 5 bases, leaving 6 bases between the germline ends. CDR3 length: 13 residues. CDR3 nucleotides: TGTGCCAGCAGTGAAGTGGGAGATCAGCCCCAGCATTTT. Translation: CASSEVGDQPQHF.

The rearrangement links TRBV27 to TRBJ1-5; D gene ambiguous. Per germline, CDR1 MNHEY and CDR2 SMNVEV (reference sequence). Trimming left V 5 bases short and J 4 bases short, with 12 bases between. This CDR3 is built from 14 residues. CDR3 protein: CASSPSGWNQPQHF. As DNA, the CDR3 is TGTGCCAGCAGTCCGAGTGGATGGAATCAGCCCCAGCATTTT.

This chain uses TRBV5-3 with TRBJ2-1; 8 nucleotides align to TRBD2. TRBV5-3 is an open reading frame, and its role is uncertain. J lost 5 bases, V lost 4 bases, and 11 bases had no gene match. The CDR3 runs 16 residues. In DNA form, the CDR3 reads TGTGCCAGAAGCCGCCCGTTGGTAGCGGGAAACAATGAGCAGTTCTTC. Protein product: CARSRPLVAGNNEQFF.

This clone was observed once. The V gene is TRBV5-1, the J gene TRBJ2-3, with 14 bases fitting TRBD2. V was pared by 4 bases and J by 1 base, with 2 bases of the junction left unmatched. This CDR3 region has 16 residues. CDR1 and CDR2 from the germline V gene are SGHRS and YFSETQ. Here the CDR3 reads CASSPGLAGGTDTQYF. CDR3 sequence (DNA): TGCGCCAGCAGCCCGGGACTAGCGGGGGGCACAGATACGCAGTATTTT. Full variable domain (missing parts from reference TRBV5-1 and TRBJ2-3): KAGVTQTPRYLIKTRGQQVTLSCSPISGHRSVSWYQQTPGQGLQFLFEYFSETQRNKGNFPGRFSGRQFSNSRSEMNVSTLELGDSALYLCASSPGLAGGTDTQYFGPGTRLTVL.

The V call is TRBV5-1, the J call TRBJ2-5; 7 positions match TRBD2. V dropped 3 bases and J dropped 1; count of bases not matched to a gene: 9. Germline CDR1 reads SGHRS; CDR2 reads YFSETQ. This CDR3 spans 16 amino acids. CDR3 amino acids: CASSWDGLGLQETQYF. In nucleotides, the CDR3 is TGCGCCAGCAGCTGGGACGGACTAGGCCTCCAAGAGACCCAGTACTTC.

The CDR3 DNA reads as TGTGCCAGCAGTTATCGGGTGGACAGGAACTATGGCTACACCTTC. It is translated as CASSYRVDRNYGYTF. J is TRBJ1-2 and V is TRBV6-5; TRBD1 matches at 7 bases. Germline V gene lookup returns CDR1 MNHEY and CDR2 SVGAGI. The CDR3 sequence is 15 residues long. Trimming took 3 bases from V and 2 from J; bases not matched to a gene: 6.

This sequence joins TRBV27 and TRBJ1-5; 11 nucleotides match TRBD1. Germline assignment: CDR1 MNHEY and CDR2 SMNVEV (reference sequence). This CDR3 contains 16 residues. The V and J ends lost 6 bases and 2 bases, in that order; junction bases with no gene match: 6. CDR3 sequence (DNA): TGTGCCAGCAGGCCGAGGGACAGGGGGGGCAATCAGCCCCAGCATTTT. Translation: CASRPRDRGGNQPQHF.

V and J are TRBV20-1 and TRBJ2-1; D is ambiguous. The CDR3 is 10 amino acids. V lost 6 bases and J 7 bases, leaving 7 bases between the germline ends. Germline loops: CDR1 DFQATT, CDR2 SNEGSKA (reference sequence). CDR3 DNA sequence: TGCAGTGCAAAGGGAAATGAGCAGTTCTTC. It yields the protein CSAKGNEQFF.

The chain uses TRBV6-6 and TRBJ1-2; D perhaps matches TRBD1 (6 bases). Germline-derived CDR1 and CDR2 are MNHNY and SVGAGI (reference sequence). Between the trimmed V and J ends, which lost 8 bases and 2 bases, there was a span of 15 bases. The CDR3 is 14 amino acids. This chain's CDR3 is CASYSWGQNYGYTF. The CDR3 DNA reads as TGTGCCAGCTACTCATGGGGGCAGAACTATGGCTACACCTTC.

V and J are TRBV28 and TRBJ1-1, with D perhaps TRBD1 (5 bases). The V end lost 5 bases, the J end lost 1 base, and 11 bases lay between the germline ends. Germline CDR1 MDHEN, CDR2 SYDVKM. The CDR3 loop spans 14 amino acids. The CDR3 is CASSPGQGNTEAFF. DNA for the CDR3: TGTGCCAGCAGTCCTGGCCAGGGGAACACTGAAGCTTTCTTT.

The V and J genes are TRBV5-1 and TRBJ2-5; 13 nucleotides match TRBD2. This CDR3 is built from 17 residues. V dropped 4 bases and J dropped 5; count of bases not matched to a gene: 11. Germline V lookup: CDR1 SGHRS, CDR2 YFSETQ. In DNA form, the CDR3 reads TGCGCCAGCAGCCCTTACTCCGGACTAGCGGGGGTGGAGACCCAGTACTTC. Protein product: CASSPYSGLAGVETQYF.

The chain couples TRBV9 to TRBJ2-3; TRBD2 might be the D (5 bases). CDR3 size: 16 residues. Germline V gene data show CDR1 as SGDLS and CDR2 as YYNGEE. V lost 4 bases and J 6 bases, leaving 21 bases between the germline ends. CDR3 sequence: CASSQEELMGYDTQYF. The CDR3 nucleotides are TGTGCCAGCAGCCAGGAGGAGTTGATGGGGTACGATACGCAGTATTTT.

This clone was found a few times. The chain recombines TRBV7-9 with TRBJ1-1; TRBD1 might be the D (5 bases). V lost 3 bases, J lost 4 bases, and 9 bases lay in between. Germline assignment: CDR1 SEHNR and CDR2 FQNEAQ (reference sequence). The CDR3 length is 13 residues. CDR3 in amino acids: CASSFIRVTEAFF. CDR3 coding DNA: TGTGCCAGCAGCTTTATCAGGGTCACTGAAGCTTTCTTT.

The rearrangement uses TRBV7-2 and TRBJ2-1; D unresolved. Trimming removed 3 bases at V and 4 bases at J, with 7 bases between. The CDR3 is 13 amino acids. Germline lookup yields CDR1 SGHTA and CDR2 FQGNSA. This CDR3 reads CASSLRRYNEQFF. CDR3 coding DNA: TGTGCCAGCAGCTTGAGGCGGTACAATGAGCAGTTCTTC.

V usage is TRBV28 and J usage is TRBJ1-4; D not resolved. This CDR3 spans 14 amino acids. CDR1 and CDR2 from the germline V gene are MDHEN and SYDVKM. With 2 bases removed from V and 12 bases from J, the gap between germline ends came to 16 bases. The DNA for the CDR3 is TGTGCCAGCAGTTTAGGTGGTAACCGCTGGGAACTGTTTTTT. Translation gives CASSLGGNRWELFF.

This clone was recorded once. This chain connects TRBV5-1 to TRBJ2-1, with D perhaps TRBD1 (6 bases). V was cut by 4 bases and J by 0 bases, with 26 bases left in between. The CDR3 has 20 amino acids. CDR1 and CDR2 from the germline V gene are SGHRS and YFSETQ. The CDR3 DNA reads as TGCGCCAGCAGCGTCCCCGGGACAAAAAACGCCCCCAGCTCCTACAATGAGCAGTTCTTC. Its translation: CASSVPGTKNAPSSYNEQFF.

This chain uses TRBV7-2 with TRBJ1-3, with 7 positions matching TRBD1. V was clipped by 1 base and J by 0 bases; unmatched bases: 9. Looked up from germline, CDR1 is SGHTA and CDR2 is FQGNSA. The CDR3 contains 18 residues. The CDR3 sequence is CASSLGWGTASSGNTIYF. The CDR3 nucleotides are TGTGCCAGCAGCTTAGGGTGGGGGACAGCCAGCTCTGGAAACACCATATATTTT.

The CDR3 DNA reads TGTGCCAGCAGCTTAGATTATGGACAGGGGGGTCTCAATGAGCAGTTCTTC. Translating it yields CASSLDYGQGGLNEQFF. This chain connects TRBV7-9 to TRBJ2-1; 10 bases map to TRBD1. Per the germline V gene, CDR1 is SEHNR and CDR2 is FQNEAQ (reference sequence). This CDR3 is 17 amino acids long. Germline trimming cut 1 base from V and 6 bases from J; bases unmatched to any gene: 9.

A single count supports this clone. The chain links TRBV6-1 to TRBJ1-1, with D unclear. V gave up 7 bases and J gave up 0 bases, with 15 bases separating them. Per the germline V gene, CDR1 is MNHNS and CDR2 is SASEGT. The CDR3 contains 15 residues. The CDR3 coding sequence is TGTGCCAGCACTATCGAAATGGCAATGAACACTGAAGCTTTCTTT. This encodes CASTIEMAMNTEAFF.

The CDR3 sequence: CASSLAWGRTGNTIYF. Written as DNA, the CDR3 is TGTGCCAGCAGCTTAGCGTGGGGCAGGACGGGAAACACCATATATTTT. The genes are TRBV7-6 and TRBJ1-3; tentative D call: TRBD1 (5 bases). Germline V gene sequence: CDR1 SGHVS, CDR2 FNYEAQ. The CDR3 runs 16 residues. With 0 bases removed from V and 4 bases from J, the gap between germline ends came to 13 bases. Filled out from reference TRBV7-6 and TRBJ1-3, the complete variable domain reads GAGVSQSPRYKVTKRGQDVALRCDPISGHVSLYWYRQALGQGPEFLTYFNYEAQQDKSGLPNDRFSAERPEGSISTLTIQRTEQRDSAMYRCASSLAWGRTGNTIYFGEGSWLTVV.

The V and J genes are TRBV19 and TRBJ1-4; 8 positions match TRBD1. From germline, CDR1 is LNHDA and CDR2 SQIVND (reference sequence). V trimming: 8 bases; J trimming: 0 bases; junction bases outside the gene matches: 8. The CDR3 is 16 amino acids. The CDR3 protein is CASVPGGHTTNEKLFF. CDR3 coding DNA: TGTGCCAGTGTGCCAGGGGGCCATACAACTAATGAAAAACTGTTTTTT.